This record looks at one TCR beta chain sequence and its context. One end of the junction varies from germline; a read error may be responsible. The table came from immunoSEQ multiplex PCR; TCRdb's copy has only in-frame clones and leaves some out. This sample has 250,000 to 300,000 clones, with about 81% found just once. The CDR3 consists of 16 residues. Germline V CDR1 and CDR2: SGHRS, YFSETQ. This specimen belongs to a study of blood T cell repertoires in COVID-19. The overall study: Some COVID-19 samples were acute and others convalescent; all came from the United States, Italy and Spain.

Participants spanned ages about 18 to 90 years and resided in about two dozen US areas. Participant-reported clinical history was the basis for cohort assignment. The sequencing sample was made of PBMCs or T cells enriched from blood (not recorded which). This sequence originates from a man aged 25-40 years with acute COVID-19. The V gene is TRBV5-1, the J gene TRBJ2-1; TRBD2 might be the D (6 bases). The CDR3 sequence: CASSSSSVYSYNEQFF. DNA for the CDR3: TGTGCCAGCAGCTCATCTAGCGTTTACTCCTACAATGAGCAGTTCTTC.